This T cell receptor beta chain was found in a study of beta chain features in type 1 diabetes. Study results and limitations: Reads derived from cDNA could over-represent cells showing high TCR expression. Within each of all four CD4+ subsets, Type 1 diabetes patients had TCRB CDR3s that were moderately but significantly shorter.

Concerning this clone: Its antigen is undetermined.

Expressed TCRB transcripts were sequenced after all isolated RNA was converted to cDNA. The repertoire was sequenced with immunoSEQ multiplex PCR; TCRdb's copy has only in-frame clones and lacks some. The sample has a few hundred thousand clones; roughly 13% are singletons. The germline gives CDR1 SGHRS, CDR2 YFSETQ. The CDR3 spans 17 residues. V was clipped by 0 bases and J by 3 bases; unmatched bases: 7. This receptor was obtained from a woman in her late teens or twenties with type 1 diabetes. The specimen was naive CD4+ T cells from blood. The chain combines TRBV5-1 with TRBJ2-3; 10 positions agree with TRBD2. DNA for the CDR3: TGCGCCAGCAGCTTGGGCCCTAGCGGGAGTTCTACAGATACGCAGTATTTT. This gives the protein CASSLGPSGSSTDTQYF.